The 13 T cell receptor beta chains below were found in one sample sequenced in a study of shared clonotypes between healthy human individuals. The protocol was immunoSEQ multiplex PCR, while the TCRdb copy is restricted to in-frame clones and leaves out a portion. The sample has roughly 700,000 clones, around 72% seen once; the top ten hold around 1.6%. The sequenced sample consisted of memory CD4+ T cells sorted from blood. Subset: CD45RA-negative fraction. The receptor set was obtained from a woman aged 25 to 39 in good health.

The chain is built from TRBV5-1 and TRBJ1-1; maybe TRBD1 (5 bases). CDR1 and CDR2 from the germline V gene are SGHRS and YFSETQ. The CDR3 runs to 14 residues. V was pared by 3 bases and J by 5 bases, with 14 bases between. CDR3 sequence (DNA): TGCGCCAGCAGCTCCGGGGTCGAGGGGACTGAAGCTTTCTTT. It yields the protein CASSSGVEGTEAFF.

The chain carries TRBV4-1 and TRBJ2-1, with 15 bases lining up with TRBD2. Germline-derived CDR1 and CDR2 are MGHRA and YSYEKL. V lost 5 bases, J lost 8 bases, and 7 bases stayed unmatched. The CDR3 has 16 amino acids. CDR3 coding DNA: TGCGCCAGCAGCAGGACTAGCGGGAGGGAGTGGGATGAGCAGTTCTTC. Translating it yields CASSRTSGREWDEQFF.

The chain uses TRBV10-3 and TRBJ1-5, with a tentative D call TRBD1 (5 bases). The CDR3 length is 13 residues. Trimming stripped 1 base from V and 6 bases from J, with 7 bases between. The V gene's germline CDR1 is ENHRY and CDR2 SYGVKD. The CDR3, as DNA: TGTGCCATCAGTGAGTATGGGGGTCAGCCCCAGCATTTT. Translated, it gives CAISEYGGQPQHF.

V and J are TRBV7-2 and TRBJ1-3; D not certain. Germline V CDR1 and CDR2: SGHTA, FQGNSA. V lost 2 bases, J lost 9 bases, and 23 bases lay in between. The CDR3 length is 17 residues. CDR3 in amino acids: CASSLSTLFFRRTTIYF. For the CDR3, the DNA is TGTGCCAGCAGCTTAAGTACATTGTTTTTCCGCCGTACCACCATATATTTT.

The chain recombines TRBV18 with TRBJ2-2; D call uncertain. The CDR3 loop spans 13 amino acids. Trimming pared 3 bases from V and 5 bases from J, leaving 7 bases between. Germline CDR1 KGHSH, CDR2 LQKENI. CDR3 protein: CASSPVETGELFF. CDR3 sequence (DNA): TGTGCCAGCTCACCTGTAGAGACCGGGGAGCTGTTTTTT.

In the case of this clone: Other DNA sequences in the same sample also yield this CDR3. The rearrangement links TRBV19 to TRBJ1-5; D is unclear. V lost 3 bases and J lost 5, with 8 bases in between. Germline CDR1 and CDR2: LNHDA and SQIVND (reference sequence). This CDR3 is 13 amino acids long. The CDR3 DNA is TGTGCCAGTAGTATCGGGGAATATCAGCCCCAGCATTTT. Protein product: CASSIGEYQPQHF.

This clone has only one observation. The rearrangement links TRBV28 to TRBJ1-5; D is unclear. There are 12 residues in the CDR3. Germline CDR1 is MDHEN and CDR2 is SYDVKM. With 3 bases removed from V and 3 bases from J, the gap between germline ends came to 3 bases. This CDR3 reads CASSLANQPQHF. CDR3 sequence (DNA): TGTGCCAGCAGTTTGGCCAATCAGCCCCAGCATTTT. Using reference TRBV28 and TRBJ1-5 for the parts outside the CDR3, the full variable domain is DVKVTQSSRYLVKRTGEKVFLECVQDMDHENMFWYRQDPGLGLRLIYFSYDVKMKEKGDIPEGYSVSREKKERFSLILESASTNQTSMYLCASSLANQPQHFGDGTRLSIL.

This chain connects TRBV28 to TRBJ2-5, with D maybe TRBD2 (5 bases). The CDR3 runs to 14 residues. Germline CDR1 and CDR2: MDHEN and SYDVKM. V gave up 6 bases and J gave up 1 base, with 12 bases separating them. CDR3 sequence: CASRPGGVQETQYF. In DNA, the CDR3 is TGTGCCAGCAGACCCGGAGGAGTCCAAGAGACCCAGTACTTC.

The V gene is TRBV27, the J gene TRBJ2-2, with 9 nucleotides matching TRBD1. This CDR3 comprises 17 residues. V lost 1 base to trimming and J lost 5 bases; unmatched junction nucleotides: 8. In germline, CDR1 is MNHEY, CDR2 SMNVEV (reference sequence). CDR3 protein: CASSLYLTGGRTGELFF. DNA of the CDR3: TGTGCCAGCAGTTTATACTTGACAGGGGGAAGGACCGGGGAGCTGTTTTTT.

DNA of the CDR3: TGTGCCAGCAGCACAATAGAGACCCAGTACTTC. Translating it yields CASSTIETQYF. This chain connects TRBV6-5 to TRBJ2-5; D ambiguous. Trimming shortened V by 6 bases and J by 4 bases, and 6 bases separated the two germline ends. The length of the CDR3 is 11 residues. Per germline, CDR1 MNHEY and CDR2 SVGAGI.

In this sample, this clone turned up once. As DNA, the CDR3 is TGTGCCTCCAAGGGGGGCGCGGCGGTCGCTGAAGCTTTCTTT. Translated: CASKGGAAVAEAFF. V gene TRBV19 combines with J gene TRBJ1-1, with D possibly TRBD1 on 6 matching bases. Germline V lookup: CDR1 LNHDA, CDR2 SQIVND (reference sequence). This CDR3 contains 14 residues. V lost 11 bases, J lost 6 bases, and 22 bases lay in between.

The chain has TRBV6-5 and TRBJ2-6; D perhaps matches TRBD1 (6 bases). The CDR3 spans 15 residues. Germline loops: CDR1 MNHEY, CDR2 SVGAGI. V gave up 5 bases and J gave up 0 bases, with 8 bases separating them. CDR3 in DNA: TGTGCCAGCAGTCAACAGGGCTCTGGGGCCAACGTCCTGACTTTC. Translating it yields CASSQQGSGANVLTF.

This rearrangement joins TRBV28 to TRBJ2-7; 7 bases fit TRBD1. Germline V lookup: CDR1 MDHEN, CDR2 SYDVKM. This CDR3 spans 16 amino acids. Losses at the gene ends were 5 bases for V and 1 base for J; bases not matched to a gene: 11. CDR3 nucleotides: TGTGCCAGCAGTGCCCCCTATCCGGACAGGTCCTACGAGCAGTACTTC. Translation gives CASSAPYPDRSYEQYF.